This entry is about one T cell receptor (beta chain). RNA totalling roughly 0.5 to 1 ug underwent reverse transcription with random hexamers. TCRdb called the immunoSEQ multiplex PCR reads again in MiXCR, with one record for every CDR3 protein. The sample shows about 300,000 distinct CDR3 sequences, about 91% of them seen only once. The data were obtained in a study of CD8 T cells in Susac syndrome. The length of the CDR3 is 15 residues. Germline CDR1 SQVTM, CDR2 ANQGSEA. Trimming stripped 3 bases from V and 0 bases from J, with 15 bases between. Input material: CD8+ T cells from PBMCs. The receptor's source is a human donor with multiple sclerosis. The J gene is TRBJ2-7, the V gene TRBV29-1, with a weak D call TRBD1 (5 bases). This CDR3 is CSVDNDSPNSYEQYF. The CDR3, as DNA: TGCAGCGTTGATAATGACAGCCCCAACTCCTACGAGCAGTACTTC.